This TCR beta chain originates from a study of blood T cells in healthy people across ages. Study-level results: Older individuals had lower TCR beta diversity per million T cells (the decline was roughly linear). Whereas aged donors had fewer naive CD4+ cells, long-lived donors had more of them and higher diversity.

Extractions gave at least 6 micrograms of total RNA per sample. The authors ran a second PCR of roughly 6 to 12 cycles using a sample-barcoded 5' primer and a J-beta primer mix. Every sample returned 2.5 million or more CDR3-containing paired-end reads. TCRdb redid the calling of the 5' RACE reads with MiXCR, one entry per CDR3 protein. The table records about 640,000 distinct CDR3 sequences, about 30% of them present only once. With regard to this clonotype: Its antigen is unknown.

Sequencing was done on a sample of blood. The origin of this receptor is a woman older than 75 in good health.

CDR3 amino acids: CSASMGLLSYEQYF. The CDR3 coding sequence is TGCAGTGCTTCCATGGGACTCCTGAGTTACGAGCAGTACTTC. J is TRBJ2-7 and V is TRBV20-1; D is possibly TRBD2 (6 bases). CDR1 is DFQATT, CDR2 SNEGSKA, per germline (reference sequence). Trimming removed 5 bases at V and 4 bases at J, with 18 bases between. The CDR3 has 14 amino acids.